One and the same sample provided the 7 T cell receptor beta chains below, sequenced in a study of T cells expressing NK-cell markers. TCRdb reprocessed the 5' RACE reads, keeping one entry per CDR3 protein, no DNA. Its table lists 250,000 or so distinct CDR3 sequences. The specimen was blood T cells: a sorted CD56 or NKG2C T cell subset, CD4+ or CD8+ T cells, or bulk PBMC T cells (not recorded which). The receptors were sampled from a woman between 18 and 69 years old in good health.

CDR3 sequence reads: CASSFTSGFNNEQFF. The chain employs TRBV7-3 and TRBJ2-1; TCRdb gives TRBD2 as the D gene, but with no DNA this cannot be confirmed. The CDR3 runs 15 residues. Germline lookup yields CDR1 SGHTA and CDR2 FQGTGA.

The gene calls are TRBV4-3 and TRBJ2-5; TCRdb returns TRBD2, unconfirmable since there is no DNA. Germline lookup yields CDR1 LGHNA and CDR2 YSLEER. CDR3 length: 18 amino acids. The CDR3 sequence is CASSQDFLAGTYQETQYF.

The rearrangement links TRBV29-1 to TRBJ1-5; TCRdb reports TRBD1, a call that lacks DNA to check it against. The CDR3 length is 14 residues. CDR1 SQVTM and CDR2 ANQGSEA come from the germline V gene. CDR3 region: CSAQGGAYDQPQHF. The full variable domain, in which reference TRBV29-1 and TRBJ1-5 provide the parts outside the CDR3, is SAVISQKPSRDICQRGTSLTIQCQVDSQVTMMFWYRQQPGQSLTLIATANQGSEATYESGFVIDKFPISRPNLTFSTLTVSNMSPEDSSIYLCSAQGGAYDQPQHFGDGTRLSIL.

The rearrangement links TRBV6-2 or TRBV6-3 to TRBJ1-1; the TCRdb call, TRBD1, lacks DNA for checking. Germline values: CDR1 MNHEY, CDR2 SVGEGT. The CDR3 runs 16 residues. CDR3 sequence: CASTKTPGLQGSEAFF.

The V and J genes are TRBV20-1 and TRBJ2-7; with no DNA, the TCRdb D assignment of TRBD2 cannot be verified. The CDR3 totals 15 residues. Germline CDR1 DFQATT, CDR2 SNEGSKA (reference sequence). CDR3 residues: CSASRPGLGPYEQYF.

The chain employs TRBV20-1 and TRBJ2-2. The germline CDR1 and CDR2 sequences are DFQATT and SNEGSKA (reference sequence). The CDR3 is 13 amino acids. The CDR3: CSARERLTGELFF.

The gene calls are TRBV2 and TRBJ1-4; absent DNA, TCRdb's TRBD1 call cannot be checked. The CDR3 consists of 15 residues. Germline V gene data show CDR1 as SNHLY and CDR2 as FYNNEI. CDR3 sequence reads: CASSGTGVSNEKLFF.